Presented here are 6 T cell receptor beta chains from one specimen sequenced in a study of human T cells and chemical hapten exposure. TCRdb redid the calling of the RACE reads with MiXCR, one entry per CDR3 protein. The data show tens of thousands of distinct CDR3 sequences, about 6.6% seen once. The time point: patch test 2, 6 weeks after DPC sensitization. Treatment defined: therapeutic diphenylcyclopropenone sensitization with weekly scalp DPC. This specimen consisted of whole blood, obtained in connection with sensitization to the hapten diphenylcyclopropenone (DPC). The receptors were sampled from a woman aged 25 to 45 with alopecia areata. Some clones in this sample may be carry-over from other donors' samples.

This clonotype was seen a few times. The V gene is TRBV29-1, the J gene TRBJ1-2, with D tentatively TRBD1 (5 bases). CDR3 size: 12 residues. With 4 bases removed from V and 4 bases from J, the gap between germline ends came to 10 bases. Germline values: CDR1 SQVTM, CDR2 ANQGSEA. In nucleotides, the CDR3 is TGCAGCGTTGTTGGGACGGCCTATGGCTACACCTTC. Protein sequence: CSVVGTAYGYTF. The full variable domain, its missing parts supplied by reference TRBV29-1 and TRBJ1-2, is SAVISQKPSRDICQRGTSLTIQCQVDSQVTMMFWYRQQPGQSLTLIATANQGSEATYESGFVIDKFPISRPNLTFSTLTVSNMSPEDSSIYLCSVVGTAYGYTFGSGTRLTVV.

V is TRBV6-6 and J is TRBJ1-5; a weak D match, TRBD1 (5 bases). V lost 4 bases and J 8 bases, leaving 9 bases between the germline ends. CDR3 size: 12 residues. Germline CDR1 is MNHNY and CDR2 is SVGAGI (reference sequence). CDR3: CASSSQGEPQHF. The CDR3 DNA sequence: TGTGCCAGCAGTTCCCAGGGAGAGCCCCAGCATTTT.

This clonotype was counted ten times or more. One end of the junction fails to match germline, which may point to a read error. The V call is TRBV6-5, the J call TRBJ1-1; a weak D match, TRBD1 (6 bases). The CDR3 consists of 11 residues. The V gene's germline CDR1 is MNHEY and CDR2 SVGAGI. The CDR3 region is CASSLQGLAFF. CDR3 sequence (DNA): TGCGCCAGCAGTCTACAGGGATTGGCTTTCTTT.

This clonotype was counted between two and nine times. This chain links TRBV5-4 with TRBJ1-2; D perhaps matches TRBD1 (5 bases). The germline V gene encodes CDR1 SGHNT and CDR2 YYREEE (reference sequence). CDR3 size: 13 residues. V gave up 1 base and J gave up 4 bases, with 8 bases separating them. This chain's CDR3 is CASSLQGLYGYTF. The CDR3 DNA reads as TGTGCCAGCAGCTTGCAGGGTCTCTATGGCTACACCTTC.

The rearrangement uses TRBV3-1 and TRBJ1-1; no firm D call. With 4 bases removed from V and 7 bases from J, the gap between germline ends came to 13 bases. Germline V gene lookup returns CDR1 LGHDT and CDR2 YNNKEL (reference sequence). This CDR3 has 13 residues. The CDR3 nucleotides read TGTGCCAGCAGCCCAATTAATCTGGGTGAAGCTTTCTTT. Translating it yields CASSPINLGEAFF. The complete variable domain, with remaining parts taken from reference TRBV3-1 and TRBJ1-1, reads DTAVSQTPKYLVTQMGNDKSIKCEQNLGHDTMYWYKQDSKKFLKIMFSYNNKELIINETVPNRFSPKSPDKAHLNLHINSLELGDSAVYFCASSPINLGEAFFGQGTRLTVV.

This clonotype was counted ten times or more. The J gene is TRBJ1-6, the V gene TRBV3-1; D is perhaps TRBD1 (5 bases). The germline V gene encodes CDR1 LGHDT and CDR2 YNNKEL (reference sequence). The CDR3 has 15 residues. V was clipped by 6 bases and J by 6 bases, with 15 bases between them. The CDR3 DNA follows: TGTGCCAGCAGGCCAAGGGGTTTCGCTAATTCACCCCTCCACTTT. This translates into CASRPRGFANSPLHF.